The clone carrying this T cell receptor (beta chain) was recorded a few times. As processed by the authors: Nucleated cell number was recorded as an estimate derived from reference gene primer amplification. The assay was immunoSEQ multiplex PCR, and TCRdb's table has in-frame clones only and misses some. The V and J calls and clone size come from that table; D and trimming were worked out from the DNA. The table shows 45,000 to 70,000 clones, with 87% occurring only once. These data are taken from a study of blood T cell repertoires in COVID-19. The wider study: From the United States, Italy and Spain came samples of acute and convalescent COVID-19. The cDNA or gDNA used as material had been derived from T cells, B-cell-depleted T cells, or PBMCs.

In Seattle, patients joined the study during active infection and were tracked longitudinally. V lost 0 bases, J lost 0 bases, and 5 bases lay in between. CDR1 and CDR2 (germline): SEHNR, FQNEAQ (reference sequence). CDR3 length: 14 residues. The sequence came from an elderly woman with COVID-19, enrolled during active disease. The V gene is TRBV7-9, the J gene TRBJ1-2; D remains unclear. The sequencing input was peripheral blood. The CDR3: CASSLAAANYGYTF. CDR3 sequence (DNA): TGTGCCAGCAGCTTAGCGGCGGCTAACTATGGCTACACCTTC.